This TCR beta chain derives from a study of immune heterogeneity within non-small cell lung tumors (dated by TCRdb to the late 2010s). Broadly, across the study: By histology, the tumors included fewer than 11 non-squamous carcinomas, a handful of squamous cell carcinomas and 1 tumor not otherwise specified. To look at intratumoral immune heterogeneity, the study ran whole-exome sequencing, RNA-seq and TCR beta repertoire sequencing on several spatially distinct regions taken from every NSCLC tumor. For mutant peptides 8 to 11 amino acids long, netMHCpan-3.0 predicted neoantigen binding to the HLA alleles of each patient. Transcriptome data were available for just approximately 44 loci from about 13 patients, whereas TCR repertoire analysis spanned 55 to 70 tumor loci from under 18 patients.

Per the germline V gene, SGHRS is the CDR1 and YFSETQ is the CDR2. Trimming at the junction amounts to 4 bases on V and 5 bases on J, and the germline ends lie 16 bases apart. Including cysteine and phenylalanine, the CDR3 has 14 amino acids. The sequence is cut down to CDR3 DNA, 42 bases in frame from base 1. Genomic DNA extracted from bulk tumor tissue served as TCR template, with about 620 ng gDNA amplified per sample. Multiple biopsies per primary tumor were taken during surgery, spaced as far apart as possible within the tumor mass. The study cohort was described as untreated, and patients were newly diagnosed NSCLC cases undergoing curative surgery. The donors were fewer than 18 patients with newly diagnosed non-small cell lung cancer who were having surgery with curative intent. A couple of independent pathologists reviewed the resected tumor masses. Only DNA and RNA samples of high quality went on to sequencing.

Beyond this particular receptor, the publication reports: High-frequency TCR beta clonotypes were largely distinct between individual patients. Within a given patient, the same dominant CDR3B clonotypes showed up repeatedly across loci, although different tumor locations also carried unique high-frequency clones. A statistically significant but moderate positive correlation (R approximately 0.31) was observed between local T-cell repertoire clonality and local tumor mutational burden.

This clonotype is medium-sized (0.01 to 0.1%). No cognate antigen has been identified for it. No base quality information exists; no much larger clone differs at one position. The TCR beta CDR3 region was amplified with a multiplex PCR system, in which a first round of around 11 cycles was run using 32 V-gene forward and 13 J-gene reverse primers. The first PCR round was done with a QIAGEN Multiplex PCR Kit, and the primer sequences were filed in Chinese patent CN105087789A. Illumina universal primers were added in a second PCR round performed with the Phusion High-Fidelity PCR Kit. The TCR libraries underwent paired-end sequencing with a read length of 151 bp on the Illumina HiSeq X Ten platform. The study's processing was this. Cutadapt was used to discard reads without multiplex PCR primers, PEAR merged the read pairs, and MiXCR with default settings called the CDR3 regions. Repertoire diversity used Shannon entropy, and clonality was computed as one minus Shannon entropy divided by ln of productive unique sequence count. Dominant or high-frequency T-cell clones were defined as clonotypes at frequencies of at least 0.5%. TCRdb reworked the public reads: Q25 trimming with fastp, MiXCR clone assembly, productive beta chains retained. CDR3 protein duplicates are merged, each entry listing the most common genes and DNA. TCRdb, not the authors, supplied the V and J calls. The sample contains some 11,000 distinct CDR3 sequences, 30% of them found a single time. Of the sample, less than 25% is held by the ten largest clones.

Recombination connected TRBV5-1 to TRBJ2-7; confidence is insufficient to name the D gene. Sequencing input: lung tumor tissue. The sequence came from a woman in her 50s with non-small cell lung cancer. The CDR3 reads CASSARATLDEQYF. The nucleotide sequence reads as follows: TGCGCCAGCAGCGCACGGGCGACCCTGGACGAGCAGTACTTC.